This is a list of T cell receptor beta chains from one sample in a study of blood T cell repertoires in COVID-19. Here immunoSEQ multiplex PCR was the method, and the copy in TCRdb shows in-frame clones only, minus some. The table has about 100,000 clones, almost 80% seen once. The material sequenced was peripheral blood. The origin of the receptors is a woman in her seventies with acute or convalescent COVID-19. The CDR3 runs from the conserved cysteine through the conserved F or W. The D gene is left open where the match is weak. Expanded clones are given a class, and other clones once, few, many or no size at all.

CDR3aa	CDR3nt	abundance	d_gene	j_gene	v_gene
CASSLAVSGANVLTF	TGTGCCAGCAGCTTGGCAGTCTCTGGGGCCAACGTCCTGACTTTC	NA	NA	TRBJ2-6	TRBV7-9
CASGGGRGTGQGYTF	TGTGCCAGCGGGGGGGGGCGCGGGACAGGACAAGGCTACACCTTC	NA	TRBD1	TRBJ1-2	TRBV6-5
CASSLQGTGEKLFF	TGCGCCAGCAGCTTGCAAGGGACAGGGGAAAAACTGTTTTTT	NA	TRBD1	TRBJ1-4	TRBV5-1
CASSPGGEKLFF	TGTGCCAGCAGCCCCGGGGGAGAAAAACTGTTTTTT	NA	NA	TRBJ1-4	TRBV7-2
CAPATEQGLRNQPQHF	TGTGCCCCAGCAACGGAACAGGGTCTGAGAAATCAGCCCCAGCATTTT	few	NA	TRBJ1-5	TRBV24-1
CASTPGQGFGYTF	TGCGCCAGCACCCCGGGACAGGGGTTTGGCTACACCTTC	NA	TRBD1	TRBJ1-2	TRBV5-1
CASSFPAGVEAFF	TGTGCCAGCAGCTTCCCTGCGGGTGTTGAAGCTTTCTTT	NA	NA	TRBJ1-1	TRBV7-2
CASTYGTDRSQPQHF	TGTGCCAGCACCTACGGGACGGACAGGAGTCAGCCCCAGCATTTT	NA	TRBD1	TRBJ1-5	TRBV19
CASSAKGTGPPDQPQHF	TGTGCCAGCAGTGCGAAAGGGACAGGGCCACCGGATCAGCCCCAGCATTTT	NA	TRBD1	TRBJ1-5	TRBV6-1
CASSQDRGSNQPQHF	TGTGCCAGCAGCCAGGACAGGGGTAGCAATCAGCCCCAGCATTTT	NA	TRBD1	TRBJ1-5	TRBV27
CASSGPTGRTGNTIYF	TGCGCCAGCAGCGGCCCGACAGGGAGAACTGGAAACACCATATATTTT	NA	TRBD1	TRBJ1-3	TRBV5-1
CASSSGGGPEKLFF	TGTGCCAGCAGTTCCGGGGGGGGACCTGAAAAACTGTTTTTT	once	NA	TRBJ1-4	TRBV2
CASSLGQGGANEKLFF	TGTGCCAGCAGCTTGGGTCAGGGAGGGGCTAATGAAAAACTGTTTTTT	few	NA	TRBJ1-4	TRBV7-2
CASRLQGTSYNSPLHF	TGTGCCAGCAGATTACAGGGGACCTCCTATAATTCACCCCTCCACTTT	once	TRBD1	TRBJ1-6	TRBV3-1/TRBV3-2
CAISSGGGYTF	TGTGCCATCAGTTCAGGGGGCGGCTACACCTTC	NA	TRBD1	TRBJ1-2	TRBV10-3
CAWTVSANTGELFF	TGTGCCTGGACCGTCTCAGCGAACACCGGGGAGCTGTTTTTT	NA	NA	TRBJ2-2	TRBV30
CASSAGVTSNEQFF	TGTGCCAGCAGCGCGGGTGTCACGTCCAATGAGCAGTTCTTC	few	NA	TRBJ2-1	TRBV9
CAWSRGMGETQYF	TGTGCCTGGAGTCGGGGGATGGGGGAGACCCAGTACTTC	NA	NA	TRBJ2-5	TRBV30
CSVLTGEKAGNTIYF	TGCAGCGTCCTGACAGGGGAAAAGGCTGGAAACACCATATATTTT	once	TRBD1	TRBJ1-3	TRBV29-1
CASSQSRAETQYF	TGCGCCAGCAGTCAATCAAGAGCAGAGACCCAGTACTTC	NA	NA	TRBJ2-5	TRBV23-1
CASSSAAATNEKLFF	TGTGCCAGCAGTTCAGCGGCAGCAACTAATGAAAAACTGTTTTTT	NA	NA	TRBJ1-4	TRBV28
CASSTQNSDEKLFF	TGTGCCAGCAGCACACAGAACTCCGATGAAAAACTGTTTTTT	NA	NA	TRBJ1-4	TRBV11-2
CASNEGQKYSNQPQHF	TGTGCCAGCAACGAGGGACAGAAGTATAGCAATCAGCCCCAGCATTTT	NA	TRBD1	TRBJ1-5	TRBV6-6
CASSLDPELNYGYTF	TGTGCCAGCAGCTTAGACCCGGAGTTGAACTATGGCTACACCTTC	NA	NA	TRBJ1-2	TRBV7-2
CASRLTGGETQYF	TGTGCCAGCAGATTGACAGGGGGTGAGACCCAGTACTTC	NA	TRBD1	TRBJ2-5	TRBV5-6
CASSGHRGQVSPLHF	TGTGCCAGCAGTGGGCACAGGGGGCAAGTTTCACCCCTCCACTTT	NA	TRBD1	TRBJ1-6	TRBV28
CASSPAPFDSSGNTIYF	TGTGCCAGCAGCCCGGCTCCCTTCGACAGCTCTGGAAACACCATATATTTT	few	NA	TRBJ1-3	TRBV5-5
CASRTGSSYNSPLHF	TGTGCCAGTAGGACAGGGAGCTCCTATAATTCACCCCTCCACTTT	NA	TRBD1	TRBJ1-6	TRBV19
CASSHRTGDGYTF	TGTGCCAGCAGCCACAGGACAGGAGATGGCTACACCTTC	NA	TRBD1	TRBJ1-2	TRBV3-1/TRBV3-2
CASSLDGHGNTIYF	TGCGCCAGCAGCTTAGATGGGCATGGAAACACCATATATTTT	few	NA	TRBJ1-3	TRBV5-1
CASSQGNLASYNEQFF	TGTGCCAGCAGCCAAGGTAACCTAGCGTCTTACAATGAGCAGTTCTTC	few	NA	TRBJ2-1	TRBV3-1/TRBV3-2
CASSLEWTIKETQYF	TGCGCCAGCAGCTTGGAATGGACTATTAAAGAGACCCAGTACTTC	NA	NA	TRBJ2-5	TRBV5-1
CASSVQIYNSPLHF	TGTGCCAGCAGCGTACAGATTTATAATTCACCCCTCCACTTT	few	NA	TRBJ1-6	TRBV9
CASSLGPRTGLYPYGYTF	TGTGCCAGCAGCTTAGGTCCAAGGACAGGCTTATACCCCTATGGCTACACCTTC	few	TRBD1	TRBJ1-2	TRBV7-9
CASSLGQSTDTQYF	TGCGCCAGCAGCTTGGGGCAGTCCACAGATACGCAGTATTTT	NA	NA	TRBJ2-3	TRBV5-1
CASSQGRSGGTQYF	TGTGCCAGCAGCCAAGGGCGCTCCGGAGGGACCCAGTACTTC	NA	NA	TRBJ2-5	TRBV3-1/TRBV3-2
CASSLQGEGYTF	TGTGCCAGCAGCTTACAGGGCGAAGGCTACACCTTC	NA	NA	TRBJ1-2	TRBV12-3/TRBV12-4
CASNYMPGQGAGELFF	TGTGCCAGTAATTATATGCCGGGACAGGGGGCCGGGGAGCTGTTTTTT	NA	TRBD1	TRBJ2-2	TRBV19
CAWSPQGSGELFF	TGTGCCTGGAGTCCACAGGGATCCGGGGAGCTGTTTTTT	NA	NA	TRBJ2-2	TRBV30
CASSAYRGTNEKLFF	TGTGCCAGCAGTGCCTACAGGGGTACTAATGAAAAACTGTTTTTT	NA	TRBD1	TRBJ1-4	TRBV25-1
CATSDPSLAGDTDTQYF	TGTGCCACCAGTGATCCCTCTCTAGCGGGGGACACAGATACGCAGTATTTT	once	TRBD2	TRBJ2-3	TRBV24-1
CASSTPPGGKKNIQYF	TGTGCCAGTAGTACGCCACCGGGGGGAAAGAAAAACATTCAGTACTTC	NA	TRBD2	TRBJ2-4	TRBV19
CASSLIQTGTNEQFF	TGTGCCAGCAGCCTTATTCAGACAGGCACCAATGAGCAGTTCTTC	NA	NA	TRBJ2-1	TRBV7-3
CASSLGTGEGQPQHF	TGTGCCAGCAGCTTGGGGACAGGGGAGGGTCAGCCCCAGCATTTT	NA	TRBD1	TRBJ1-5	TRBV9
CASSLTGTSNQPQHF	TGCGCCAGCAGCTTAACAGGGACTAGCAATCAGCCCCAGCATTTT	NA	NA	TRBJ1-5	TRBV5-1
CAITTSDRGNTEAFF	TGTGCCATCACTACCTCGGACAGGGGGAACACTGAAGCTTTCTTT	NA	TRBD1	TRBJ1-1	TRBV10-3
CASSQDRVWGEETQYF	TGTGCCAGCAGCCAAGATCGGGTTTGGGGAGAAGAGACCCAGTACTTC	NA	NA	TRBJ2-5	TRBV4-2
CATSRDLSYGYTF	TGTGCCACCAGCAGAGATCTGAGCTATGGCTACACCTTC	NA	NA	TRBJ1-2	TRBV15
CASSQDTDGYGYTF	TGCGCCAGCAGCCAAGATACAGACGGCTATGGCTACACCTTC	NA	NA	TRBJ1-2	TRBV4-1
CSVAGTNTEAFF	TGCAGCGTTGCGGGAACGAACACTGAAGCTTTCTTT	NA	NA	TRBJ1-1	TRBV29-1
CASSPSMGPYEQYF	TGTGCCAGCTCACCATCAATGGGGCCTTACGAGCAGTACTTC	few	NA	TRBJ2-7	TRBV18
CASSYSSLRGSGANYNEQFF	TGCGCCAGCAGCTACTCCTCCCTCCGGGGGAGCGGGGCGAACTACAATGAGCAGTTCTTC	NA	TRBD2	TRBJ2-1	TRBV4-1
CASSRTSGVNTGELFF	TGTGCCAGCAGCCGCACTAGCGGGGTGAACACCGGGGAGCTGTTTTTT	NA	TRBD2	TRBJ2-2	TRBV3-1/TRBV3-2
CATSRTGSMRSDTQYF	TGTGCCACCAGCAGGACCGGGAGCATGCGTTCAGATACGCAGTATTTT	NA	NA	TRBJ2-3	TRBV15
CASSPGLDYGYTF	TGCGCCAGCAGCCCCGGTCTGGACTATGGCTACACCTTC	NA	NA	TRBJ1-2	TRBV4-3
CASRDREDQPQHF	TGTGCCAGTAGGGACAGGGAAGATCAGCCCCAGCATTTT	few	TRBD1	TRBJ1-5	TRBV19
CATSAPGQQETQYF	TGTGCCACCAGCGCTCCGGGACAGCAAGAGACCCAGTACTTC	NA	TRBD1	TRBJ2-5	TRBV24-1
CASSPDRSNTGELFF	TGCGCCAGCAGTCCTGACAGATCGAACACCGGGGAGCTGTTTTTT	few	NA	TRBJ2-2	TRBV5-1